These 30 T cell receptor beta chains were sequenced from one sample in a study of sequential checkpoint blockade in melanoma. The method was immunoSEQ multiplex PCR; TCRdb's version includes in-frame clones alone and lacks a portion of them. This table holds fewer than 35,000 clones, 80% to 90% found once. Indicated treatment: randomized to nivolumab then ipilimumab (arm A) or the reverse (arm B). The sample here was CD8+ T cells sorted from blood (inferred from file names), taken from a patient given nivolumab and ipilimumab in sequence. The receptors were sampled from a human donor with melanoma.

The chain has TRBV7-9 and TRBJ2-7, with D possibly TRBD1 on 6 matching bases. Germline values: CDR1 SEHNR, CDR2 FQNEAQ (reference sequence). This CDR3 has 14 residues. Trimming stripped 2 bases from V and 5 bases from J, with 13 bases between. The CDR3: CASSLNPDRNEQYF. The CDR3 DNA is TGTGCCAGCAGCTTAAACCCGGACAGAAACGAGCAGTACTTC.

CDR3 sequence (DNA): TGTGCCAGCAGCCCCGGGACTTCCGGCGGCTACACCTTC. This encodes CASSPGTSGGYTF. The chain couples TRBV7-8 to TRBJ1-2; a weak D match, TRBD1 (5 bases). Germline V gives CDR1 SGHVS, CDR2 FQNEAQ. The CDR3 runs to 13 residues. Trimming shortened V by 5 bases and J by 8 bases, and 15 bases separated the two germline ends.

V is TRBV9 and J is TRBJ1-2; the match to TRBD1 covers 8 bases. The CDR3 loop spans 16 amino acids. Germline CDR1 is SGDLS and CDR2 is YYNGEE. After removal of 3 bases from V and 4 bases from J, the junction contained 11 bases not matched to a gene. The CDR3 nucleotides read TGTGCCAGCAGCGCGGCCGCCGACAGGGGAGCCTATGGCTACACCTTC. Its protein is CASSAAADRGAYGYTF.

This rearrangement joins TRBV4-1 to TRBJ2-7; 13 nucleotides line up with TRBD2. The CDR3 loop spans 16 amino acids. CDR1 MGHRA and CDR2 YSYEKL come from the germline V gene. Trimming took 0 bases from V and 1 from J; bases not matched to a gene: 0. Written as DNA, the CDR3 is TGCGCCAGCAGCCAAGAACTAGCGGGAGGGTCCTACGAGCAGTACTTC. This translates into CASSQELAGGSYEQYF.

V is TRBV27 and J is TRBJ1-5; TRBD1 aligns across 8 bases. The CDR3 spans 17 residues. Looked up from germline, CDR1 is MNHEY and CDR2 is SMNVEV (reference sequence). V shed 5 bases, J shed 5 bases, and the junction held 14 bases outside the gene matches. The CDR3 DNA reads as TGTGCCAGCAGTCCGATTCCCAAGAACAGGGGGGATCAGCCCCAGCATTTT. Residues: CASSPIPKNRGDQPQHF.

The V call is TRBV29-1, the J call TRBJ1-3, with D possibly TRBD1 on 6 matching bases. The CDR3 has 13 residues. CDR1 is SQVTM and CDR2 is ANQGSEA in the germline V gene. Trimming took off 7 bases at V and 2 bases at J, with 12 bases between the two ends. The CDR3 bases are TGCAGCGCCACGGACAGTCCTGGAAACACCATATATTTT. It yields the protein CSATDSPGNTIYF.

In DNA form, the CDR3 reads TGTGCCAGCAGTGAAGTCACAGGGTCTAATCAGCCCCAGCATTTT. Protein product: CASSEVTGSNQPQHF. The chain carries TRBV6-1 and TRBJ1-5; D is perhaps TRBD1 (6 bases). The CDR3 length is 15 residues. Looked up from germline, CDR1 is MNHNS and CDR2 is SASEGT. Between the trimmed V and J ends, which lost 1 base and 4 bases, there was a span of 11 bases.

V is TRBV27 and J is TRBJ2-7; TRBD2 aligns across 8 bases. Germline assignment: CDR1 MNHEY and CDR2 SMNVEV (reference sequence). The J segment lost 3 bases and the V segment lost 3 bases, leaving 4 bases of the junction unmatched. There are 14 residues in the CDR3. CDR3 sequence: CASSFGLAGYEQYF. CDR3 DNA sequence: TGTGCCAGCAGTTTTGGTCTAGCGGGCTACGAGCAGTACTTC.

The chain carries TRBV7-9 and TRBJ2-7, with 15 bases fitting TRBD2. There are 16 residues in the CDR3. The junction had 9 bases not matched to a gene; V was cut back by 4 bases and J by 8 bases. Per germline, CDR1 SEHNR and CDR2 FQNEAQ (reference sequence). CDR3 coding DNA: TGTGCCAGCAGCTCCGGACTAGCGGGAGGGCCTGTCCAGCAGTACTTC. It specifies CASSSGLAGGPVQQYF.

The chain couples TRBV29-1 to TRBJ2-2; D gene ambiguous. This CDR3 region has 14 residues. V lost 0 bases to trimming and J lost 0 bases, with 5 bases between them. CDR1 is SQVTM, CDR2 ANQGSEA, per germline. The CDR3 coding sequence is TGCAGCGTTGAAGACAGTGCGAACACCGGGGAGCTGTTTTTT. Translating it yields CSVEDSANTGELFF.

The rearrangement uses TRBV7-9 and TRBJ2-2; possible D gene TRBD1, 6 bases. This CDR3 is built from 17 residues. Germline CDR1 SEHNR, CDR2 FQNEAQ (reference sequence). Trimming took 5 bases from V and 1 from J, leaving 17 bases between them. The CDR3 bases are TGTGCCAGCAGCACAGGAGACCAGGACAGGAACACCGGGGAGCTGTTTTTT. This gives the protein CASSTGDQDRNTGELFF.

J is TRBJ2-2 and V is TRBV25-1; 10 bases match TRBD2. The J segment lost 10 bases and the V segment lost 4 bases, leaving 6 bases of the junction unmatched. The CDR3 contains 14 residues. Germline V gene sequence: CDR1 MGHDK, CDR2 SYGVNS. CDR3 region: CASSGTSGTEELFF. Written as DNA, the CDR3 is TGTGCCAGCAGTGGTACTAGCGGGACAGAGGAGCTGTTTTTT.

The V call is TRBV4-3, the J call TRBJ2-2; possibly TRBD1 for D (6 bases). Germline CDR1 reads LGHNA; CDR2 reads YSLEER. V lost 4 bases, J lost 6 bases, and 12 bases lay in between. CDR3 length: 14 amino acids. The CDR3 nucleotides are TGCGCCAGCAGCCTAATGAGGGGGTCCGGGGAGCTGTTTTTT. Encoded protein: CASSLMRGSGELFF.

The CDR3 reads CASSGGLAGVASGANVLTF. The CDR3 DNA reads as TGTGCCAGCAGCGGGGGACTAGCGGGAGTAGCCTCTGGGGCCAACGTCCTGACTTTC. The rearrangement links TRBV9 to TRBJ2-6, with 14 nucleotides matching TRBD2. The CDR3 has 19 residues. V gave up 3 bases and J gave up 0 bases; unmatched junction bases: 5. Germline-derived CDR1 and CDR2 are SGDLS and YYNGEE.

The chain carries TRBV9 and TRBJ2-5; 8 positions agree with TRBD2. Germline V gene data show CDR1 as SGDLS and CDR2 as YYNGEE. The CDR3 totals 15 residues. Trimming at V came to 5 bases and at J to 0 bases, leaving 6 bases not matched to a gene. Here the CDR3 reads CASSHDGGDQETQYF. CDR3 bases: TGTGCCAGCAGTCACGACGGGGGGGACCAAGAGACCCAGTACTTC.

This chain connects TRBV15 to TRBJ2-1; TRBD1 aligns across 7 bases. Losses at the gene ends were 1 base for V and 4 bases for J; bases not matched to a gene: 4. The CDR3 consists of 15 residues. CDR1 is LNHNV, CDR2 YYDKDF, per germline (reference sequence). The CDR3 nucleotides read TGTGCCACCAGCAGAGTGGACAGGCTGTACAATGAGCAGTTCTTC. This gives the protein CATSRVDRLYNEQFF.

This clone was seen once. The chain recombines TRBV29-1 with TRBJ2-3, with D maybe TRBD1 (6 bases). V was cut by 4 bases and J by 1 base, with 15 bases left in between. The V gene's germline CDR1 is SQVTM and CDR2 ANQGSEA. The CDR3 consists of 15 residues. The CDR3 loop is CSVGATGRGTDTQYF. The CDR3 DNA follows: TGCAGCGTTGGGGCAACAGGGCGAGGCACAGATACGCAGTATTTT.

The chain couples TRBV4-1 to TRBJ2-7; D might be TRBD2 (6 bases). Germline assignment: CDR1 MGHRA and CDR2 YSYEKL. The CDR3 sequence is 15 residues long. Trimming took 4 bases from V and 2 from J, leaving 15 bases between them. The CDR3 loop is CASSPVQGGAYEQYF. CDR3 nucleotide sequence: TGCGCCAGCAGCCCCGTCCAGGGAGGAGCCTACGAGCAGTACTTC.

This chain uses TRBV9 with TRBJ1-1, with a tentative D call TRBD1 (6 bases). Germline loops: CDR1 SGDLS, CDR2 YYNGEE. V lost 0 bases to trimming and J lost 5 bases, with 14 bases between them. The CDR3 has 15 residues. Here the CDR3 reads CASSVVPGGLTEAFF. CDR3 in DNA: TGTGCCAGCAGCGTAGTCCCGGGGGGCTTAACTGAAGCTTTCTTT.

V usage is TRBV19 and J usage is TRBJ2-3; 11 bases are a match to TRBD2. Trimming removed 5 bases from V and 2 bases from J; junction bases left unmatched: 12. Germline loops: CDR1 LNHDA, CDR2 SQIVND (reference sequence). The CDR3 covers 18 residues. The CDR3 DNA sequence: TGTGCCAGTAGTGCGCCGGGACTAGCGGTAGACTTCACAGATACGCAGTATTTT. Translating gives CASSAPGLAVDFTDTQYF.

The CDR3 sequence: CASRSGPYGYTF. The DNA for the CDR3 is TGTGCCAGCAGAAGCGGGCCCTATGGCTACACCTTC. The chain carries TRBV27 and TRBJ1-2; D is uncertain. The ends were cut back, 6 bases at V and 4 bases at J, with 9 bases in the middle. Germline V CDR1 and CDR2: MNHEY, SMNVEV (reference sequence). The CDR3 contains 12 residues.

V is TRBV9 and J is TRBJ2-2, with D possibly being TRBD1 (5 bases). The CDR3 is made up of 15 amino acids. Deletions cut 7 bases from V and 0 bases from J, with 13 bases between. Per germline, CDR1 SGDLS and CDR2 YYNGEE. CDR3: CASRSRTSNTGELFF. The CDR3 bases are TGTGCCAGCCGTAGTAGGACATCGAACACCGGGGAGCTGTTTTTT.

DNA for the CDR3: TGTGCCAGCAGTTACGAACGGGGAACATTAGGCGAGCAGTACTTC. It translates to CASSYERGTLGEQYF. This chain uses TRBV6-5 with TRBJ2-7; perhaps TRBD2 as D (5 bases). V was shortened by 2 bases and J by 6 bases, with 17 bases between the two germline ends. Germline CDR1 is MNHEY and CDR2 is SVGAGI. The CDR3 sequence is 15 residues long.

The chain has TRBV19 and TRBJ1-1; 10 positions match TRBD1. There are 15 residues in the CDR3. The V gene's germline CDR1 is LNHDA and CDR2 SQIVND (reference sequence). The V and J ends lost 6 bases and 1 base, in that order; junction bases with no gene match: 5. The CDR3: CASRPRQGANTEAFF. The CDR3, as DNA: TGTGCCAGTAGGCCTAGACAGGGGGCGAACACTGAAGCTTTCTTT.

The chain uses TRBV21-1 and TRBJ2-7; TRBD2 was called by the table and not checked on the DNA. TRBV21-1 is an annotated pseudogene. The CDR3 contains 14 residues. The CDR3 nucleotides read TGTGCCAGCAGCAAGGGAGGGCCCCCCTACGAGCAGTACTTC. This codes for CASSKGGPPYEQYF.

The chain employs TRBV4-1 and TRBJ2-2, with 8 bases that match TRBD2. Germline-derived CDR1 and CDR2 are MGHRA and YSYEKL. After removal of 1 base from V and 7 bases from J, the junction contained 8 bases not matched to a gene. CDR3 size: 16 residues. For the CDR3, the DNA is TGCGCCAGCAGCCAAGGTCCGGGGGGGCACGGCGGGGAGCTGTTTTTT. It encodes CASSQGPGGHGGELFF.

The V and J genes are TRBV7-2 and TRBJ2-7, with 7 bases lining up with TRBD1. V lost 4 bases and J lost 2; bases outside the gene matches: 5. The CDR3 length is 14 residues. From germline, CDR1 is SGHTA and CDR2 FQGNSA. CDR3 in DNA: TGTGCCAGCAGCTCCATACAGGGGCCCTACGAGCAGTACTTC. Amino acids: CASSSIQGPYEQYF. The full variable domain, in which reference TRBV7-2 and TRBJ2-7 provide the parts outside the CDR3, is GAGVSQSPSNKVTEKGKDVELRCDPISGHTALYWYRQSLGQGLEFLIYFQGNSAPDKSGLPSDRFSAERTGGSVSTLTIQRTQQEDSAVYLCASSSIQGPYEQYFGPGTRLTVT.

V and J are TRBV4-3 and TRBJ2-3; a possible D gene is TRBD2 (6 bases). Germline CDR1 LGHNA, CDR2 YSLEER. The ends were cut back, 3 bases at V and 2 bases at J, with 12 bases in the middle. The CDR3 has 15 amino acids. This CDR3 reads CASSQLGTPTDTQYF. DNA for the CDR3: TGCGCCAGCAGCCAGCTAGGGACTCCCACAGATACGCAGTATTTT.

The rearrangement joins TRBV4-3 to TRBJ1-1; D is undetermined. CDR1 LGHNA and CDR2 YSLEER come from the germline V gene. There are 12 residues in the CDR3. V dropped 0 bases and J dropped 11 bases, with 10 bases sitting between them. The CDR3 sequence is CASSQEGRQAFF. For the CDR3, the DNA is TGCGCCAGCAGCCAAGAGGGGAGGCAGGCTTTCTTT.

The V gene is TRBV28, the J gene TRBJ2-3, with 8 bases identical to TRBD2. The germline V gene encodes CDR1 MDHEN and CDR2 SYDVKM. The V gene end was trimmed by 3 bases and the J gene end by 5 bases; junction bases not matched to a gene: 7. The CDR3 loop spans 15 amino acids. Here the CDR3 reads CASSFLSGTRDTQYF. As DNA, the CDR3 is TGTGCCAGCAGTTTCCTGTCAGGGACTAGAGATACGCAGTATTTT.